This entry describes one T cell receptor beta chain. As yet, its antigen is unknown. This specimen comes from a study of long-term antiretroviral therapy in people with HIV. Study outcomes and limitations: In samples taken after ART, diversity increased but remained below transplant donor control levels. On ART adherence, viral resistance or therapy changes, no data were available.

The authors ran the immunoSEQ assay, v3.0, at survey level. Sequencing was performed with immunoSEQ multiplex PCR; in TCRdb, only in-frame clones are kept and a portion is missing. The sample lists approximately 45,000 clones, roughly 86% occurring once. Before they underwent DNA extraction, samples held roughly 0.95-10 million cryopreserved PBMC. Trimming cost V 8 bases and J 9 bases, with 14 bases left between them. The germline V gene has CDR1 SNHLY and CDR2 FYNNEI. The CDR3 length is 13 residues. This specimen consisted of unsorted PBMCs, obtained 0.1 years before starting antiretroviral therapy. This receptor was obtained from a woman aged 45-59 years with HIV. The rearrangement links TRBV2 to TRBJ1-6, with D uncertain. CDR3 DNA: TGTGCCAGCCTCAAAGCCGAGAGTTCACCCCTCCACTTT. Its translation is CASLKAESSPLHF.